This T cell receptor beta chain was recovered during a study of T cells in Graves' hyperthyroidism and ophthalmopathy. Germline loops: CDR1 MNHNS, CDR2 SASEGT. The CDR3 is 13 residues long. Trimming left V 5 bases short and J 8 bases short, with 15 bases between. Amplified regions were TCR beta CDR3 sequences from RNA transcripts. The HTBI primer set served for first-round RT-PCR of the TCR CDR3. From the multiplex PCR reads, TCRdb called clonotypes with MiXCR, one entry per CDR3 protein. This table holds roughly 500,000 distinct CDR3 sequences, about 16% found once. Whole-study results and caveats: Ophthalmopathy cases were set apart from stable hyperthyroidism by a 13 V-J model.

There are many counts of this clonotype. Its antigen is not known. The chain recombines TRBV6-1 with TRBJ1-2; D gene unclear. This receptor was obtained from a woman younger than 45 with Graves' ophthalmopathy. The sequencing input was blood. CDR3 in DNA: TGTGCCAGCAGTCCGGACCCGGCGGGGGGCTACACCTTC. As protein: CASSPDPAGGYTF.